This T cell receptor beta chain stems from a study of read filtering for tumor transcriptome and immune sequencing (dated by TCRdb to about 2020). Turning to the overall study: Of the patients in the cohort, approximately 17 were male and 11 to 15 were female, and their mean age was 65.9 years, with a range of about 45 to 85. Under revised international staging, about 8 patients fell into R-ISS I, 16 into R-ISS II and 6 or 7 into R-ISS III. After DNase treatment, whole-transcriptome libraries were prepared with the TruSeq RNA Access Library Prep Kit. Per sample, about 4 to 10.27 million TCR-region mapped reads were obtained with IR-seq, compared with only about 80 to 1273 with RNA-seq. The study compared TCR repertoires from targeted immune repertoire sequencing and bulk whole-transcriptome sequencing run on the same bone marrow samples. As a main aim, a read-filtering strategy for immune repertoire data was addressed, with the specific question being whether clonotypes supported by a single read should be removed.

Bone marrow was sampled from every patient at the time of active disease. Ficoll-Hypaque density gradient centrifugation was used to isolate bone marrow mononuclear cells. CD138-negative cells were obtained by negative selection after labeling with CD138 magnetic microbeads on a MACS separator, removing myeloma plasma cells. Purity of the isolated cells was checked by flow cytometry on an Attune NxT using CD138 antibodies. TRIzol reagent was used to extract total RNA, and a NanoDrop spectrophotometer was used to quantify the extracted RNA. For each patient, paired RNA-seq and IR-seq were run on the CD138-negative bone marrow sample from that patient. TCR libraries were constructed from 350 to 400 ng RNA using the Immunoverse kit, and molecular barcoded adaptors covering alpha/delta and beta/gamma chains were employed. TCR library preparation used the same RNA that was used for transcriptome sequencing. Sequencing of TCR libraries was carried out on an Illumina HiSeq 4000 with 2 x 150 cycles. The authors' pipeline ran thus. Using MiXCR, which included quality filtering and error correction, TCR reads were aligned to human V, D, J and C references and then assembled into CDR3 clonotypes. The tcR package in R was used for analysis of clonotype counts and gene usage diversity. Raw mapping reads were checked after the RNA-seq reads had been mapped by STAR aligner version 2.5.3a onto the human GRCh37 genome. To test the effect of sequencing depth on detected clonotypes, IR-seq fastq files were randomly downsampled using Seqtk 1.3. TCRdb handled the public reads itself, with Q25 trimming in fastp and clone calling in MiXCR, and kept productive beta chains. Entries that share a CDR3 protein sequence are merged under the most common genes and DNA. The V and J calls follow TCRdb's processing rather than the paper's. For this sample the table gives roughly 61,000 distinct CDR3 sequences, of which more than 9% were detected only once. The ten largest clones add up to 16% of the sample.

Sequences MNHNS (CDR1) and SASEGT (CDR2) are obtained from the germline V gene. Trimming leaves V shorter by 6 bases and J shorter by 4 bases, with the junction holding 6 bases beyond the gene matches. Including cysteine and phenylalanine, the CDR3 has 15 amino acids. Only the CDR3 part of the read is kept: 45 bases, read in frame from the first base. Results the study describes overall, beyond this receptor: The correlation between IR-seq and RNA-seq shared clonotype proportions rose when single-read clonotypes were removed. Rather than purified T cells, the sorted CD138-negative fraction was a mixed bone marrow immune population. Single-read clonotypes made up 80% to 90% of clonotypes but only roughly 3.5% of total reads in IR-seq, compared with roughly three quarters of clonotypes and 40% to 55% of reads in RNA-seq. Clonotypes were captured by IR-seq at much higher depth and more reliably than by RNA-seq, and smaller IR-seq throughput was sufficient for identification of most shared clonotypes.

As regards this clonotype: It has no known antigen specificity. Per-base quality was not reported, and no clone a single base away is much larger than it.

The rearranged segments are TRBV6-1 and TRBJ2-2; 9 central bases correspond to TRBD2. Sequenced: a population of CD138-negative cells sorted from bone marrow. The cell subset or site label, as the study defines it: bone marrow mononuclear cells depleted of CD138+ plasma/myeloma cells by negative magnetic selection. The source is a donor at least 40 years old with multiple myeloma. The CDR3 loop reads CASRKAGGTTGELFF. The bases read TGTGCCAGCAGGAAAGCGGGGGGAACCACCGGGGAGCTGTTTTTT.